Following are 11 T cell receptor beta chains from one sample sequenced in a study of radiotherapy plus CTLA-4 blockade in lung cancer. TCRdb's table, derived via immunoSEQ multiplex PCR, lists solely in-frame clones and lacks some. Of some 45,000 clones in the sample, about 72% are singletons; the top ten hold about 9%. This specimen consisted of peripheral blood, obtained from a patient treated with radiotherapy plus ipilimumab. Receptor source: a human donor with non-small cell lung cancer who had stable disease on radiotherapy plus ipilimumab.

The chain has TRBV6-1 and TRBJ1-5; D is perhaps TRBD1 (5 bases). V dropped 1 base and J dropped 3 bases, with 10 bases sitting between them. This CDR3 region has 15 residues. CDR1 and CDR2 (germline): MNHNS, SASEGT. Written as DNA, the CDR3 is TGTGCCAGCAGTGAAGGACAGTTAGCCAATCAGCCCCAGCATTTT. As protein: CASSEGQLANQPQHF.

This clone was counted a single time. The chain carries TRBV7-9 and TRBJ2-1, with 7 bases fitting TRBD1. This CDR3 has 14 residues. V gave up 1 base and J gave up 4 bases; unmatched junction bases: 1. Germline values: CDR1 SEHNR, CDR2 FQNEAQ (reference sequence). CDR3 protein: CASSLGTGYNEQFF. The CDR3 DNA reads TGTGCCAGCAGCTTAGGGACAGGTTACAATGAGCAGTTCTTC. Full variable domain (remainder filled in from reference TRBV7-9 and TRBJ2-1): DTGVSQNPRHKITKRGQNVTFRCDPISEHNRLYWYRQTLGQGPEFLTYFQNEAQLEKSRLLSDRFSAERPKGSFSTLEIQRTEQGDSAMYLCASSLGTGYNEQFFGPGTRLTVL.

J is TRBJ2-3 and V is TRBV19, with D maybe TRBD2 (5 bases). V lost 6 bases, J lost 2 bases, and 9 bases lay in between. CDR1 and CDR2 (germline): LNHDA, SQIVND (reference sequence). This CDR3 spans 13 amino acids. The CDR3 nucleotides are TGTGCCAGTAGCCCGGGAATCACAGATACGCAGTATTTT. It encodes CASSPGITDTQYF.

V gene TRBV7-2 combines with J gene TRBJ2-3; D unclear. Germline V CDR1 and CDR2: SGHTA, FQGNSA. CDR3 length equals 14 residues. The V end lost 7 bases, the J end lost 3 bases, and 14 bases lay between the germline ends. The chain's CDR3 is CASTLSVTTDTQYF. DNA of the CDR3: TGTGCCAGCACCCTCTCCGTGACTACAGATACGCAGTATTTT.

V gene TRBV5-1 combines with J gene TRBJ1-3; no reliable D call. Trimming removed 9 bases at V and 1 base at J, with 11 bases between. Germline V gives CDR1 SGHRS, CDR2 YFSETQ. This CDR3 has 13 residues. The DNA of the CDR3 is TGCGCCAAAGACCGCCTATCTGGAAACACCATATATTTT. Encoded protein: CAKDRLSGNTIYF. The full variable domain, in which reference TRBV5-1 and TRBJ1-3 provide the parts outside the CDR3, is KAGVTQTPRYLIKTRGQQVTLSCSPISGHRSVSWYQQTPGQGLQFLFEYFSETQRNKGNFPGRFSGRQFSNSRSEMNVSTLELGDSALYLCAKDRLSGNTIYFGEGSWLTVV.

V gene TRBV21-1 combines with J gene TRBJ1-6. TRBV21-1 is a documented pseudogene. This CDR3 is built from 13 residues. The CDR3 sequence is CASSSRGGSPLHF. The CDR3 coding sequence is TGTGCCAGCAGCTCCAGGGGGGGCTCACCCCTCCACTTT.

This chain connects TRBV5-4 to TRBJ1-2; possibly TRBD1 for D (5 bases). The CDR3 loop spans 13 amino acids. Trimming shortened V by 0 bases and J by 7 bases, and 10 bases separated the two germline ends. Germline V lookup: CDR1 SGHNT, CDR2 YYREEE (reference sequence). The CDR3 here is CASSLAGTSGYTF. Written as DNA, the CDR3 is TGTGCCAGCAGCTTGGCAGGGACTTCTGGCTACACCTTC. Supplemented by reference TRBV5-4 and TRBJ1-2, the full variable domain reads ETGVTQSPTHLIKTRGQQVTLRCSSQSGHNTVSWYQQALGQGPQFIFQYYREEENGRGNFPPRFSGLQFPNYSSELNVNALELDDSALYLCASSLAGTSGYTFGSGTRLTVV.

The chain uses TRBV5-1 and TRBJ2-5, with 9 positions matching TRBD2. CDR1 is SGHRS, CDR2 YFSETQ, per germline. The CDR3 contains 18 residues. J lost 0 bases, V lost 5 bases, and 14 bases had no gene match. CDR3 sequence reads: CASSTGSSGATYQETQYF. In DNA, the CDR3 is TGCGCCAGCAGTACGGGGTCTAGCGGGGCGACGTACCAAGAGACCCAGTACTTC.

V usage is TRBV5-1 and J usage is TRBJ1-4; 8 bases agree with TRBD1. Germline V CDR1 and CDR2: SGHRS, YFSETQ. The J segment lost 3 bases and the V segment lost 4 bases, leaving 2 bases of the junction unmatched. This CDR3 contains 14 residues. This CDR3 is CASSPTGANEKLFF. CDR3 coding DNA: TGCGCCAGCAGCCCGACAGGGGCTAATGAAAAACTGTTTTTT.

This clone was detected only a few times. The chain has TRBV27 and TRBJ1-3; tentatively, D is TRBD1 (5 bases). The CDR3 runs to 15 residues. Trimming cost V 5 bases and J 4 bases, with 15 bases left between them. The germline V gene encodes CDR1 MNHEY and CDR2 SMNVEV (reference sequence). CDR3 in amino acids: CASSPSRDSGNTIYF. In DNA, the CDR3 is TGTGCCAGCAGTCCGTCCAGGGATTCAGGAAACACCATATATTTT.

This chain joins TRBV11-3 and TRBJ2-3; possible D gene TRBD2, 6 bases. CDR3 length equals 15 residues. Germline V gene sequence: CDR1 SGHNT, CDR2 YENEEA. Trimming stripped 3 bases from V and 0 bases from J, with 10 bases between. CDR3: CASSLRGLSTDTQYF. The CDR3 DNA is TGTGCCAGCAGCTTGCGGGGCCTAAGCACAGATACGCAGTATTTT. The full variable domain, its missing parts supplied by reference TRBV11-3 and TRBJ2-3, is EAGVVQSPRYKIIEKKQPVAFWCNPISGHNTLYWYLQNLGQGPELLIRYENEEAVDDSQLPKDRFSAERLKGVDSTLKIQPAELGDSAVYLCASSLRGLSTDTQYFGPGTRLTVL.